Below are 6 T cell receptor beta chains sequenced from a single sample in a study of blood T cell repertoires in COVID-19. Method: immunoSEQ multiplex PCR; TCRdb's copy keeps in-frame clones and lacks some. The sample has under 85,000 clones; 90% are singletons. The sample comprised peripheral blood. The receptors were sampled from a man aged 50 to 59 with acute or convalescent COVID-19.

The chain carries TRBV6-5 and TRBJ2-4, with 7 bases aligning to TRBD2. CDR3 length: 15 amino acids. The V segment lost 10 bases and the J segment 6 bases; nucleotides outside the gene matches: 15. Germline loops: CDR1 MNHEY, CDR2 SVGAGI. CDR3 sequence (DNA): TGTGCCACCGATGAGGGCGGGAGCTCGGGAAACATTCAGTACTTC. As protein: CATDEGGSSGNIQYF.

The rearrangement uses TRBV27 and TRBJ2-7; the D is unclear. Trimming pared 5 bases from V and 0 bases from J, leaving 8 bases between. The CDR3 has 13 amino acids. The V gene's germline CDR1 is MNHEY and CDR2 SMNVEV (reference sequence). Here the CDR3 reads CASSPQASYEQYF. CDR3 DNA: TGTGCCAGCAGTCCCCAGGCCTCCTACGAGCAGTACTTC.

J is TRBJ2-7 and V is TRBV3-1 (or the pseudogene TRBV3-2), with TRBD1 matching 8 bases. The V and J ends lost 4 bases and 6 bases, in that order; junction bases with no gene match: 8. CDR1 and CDR2 (germline): LGHDT, YNNKEL (reference sequence). The CDR3 totals 14 residues. CDR3 sequence (DNA): TGTGCCAGCAGCCCCGGACAGGGTCTTAGCGAGCAGTACTTC. This encodes CASSPGQGLSEQYF.

This chain joins TRBV28 and TRBJ2-7, with a weak D call TRBD1 (5 bases). Germline-derived CDR1 and CDR2 are MDHEN and SYDVKM. The CDR3 contains 14 residues. V was pared by 6 bases and J by 0 bases, with 12 bases between. For the CDR3, the DNA is TGTGCCAGCAGACCCCCAGGGATCTCCTACGAGCAGTACTTC. This codes for CASRPPGISYEQYF.

The chain joins TRBV23-1 to TRBJ1-4, with D unclear. TRBV23-1 is an open reading frame, and its role is uncertain. CDR3 length equals 13 residues. V was clipped by 3 bases and J by 8 bases, with 10 bases between them. CDR3: CASSHPGKEKLFF. In DNA form, the CDR3 reads TGCGCCAGCAGTCACCCGGGTAAAGAAAAACTGTTTTTT.

DNA for the CDR3: TGTGCCAGCAGCTTTATGGGACAGGGTTTTTACGAGCAGTACTTC. This gives the protein CASSFMGQGFYEQYF. The chain combines TRBV7-9 with TRBJ2-7; 9 bases line up with TRBD1. Unmatched junction bases numbered 7, after V lost 3 bases and J lost 4 bases. CDR1 is SEHNR, CDR2 FQNEAQ, per germline (reference sequence). The CDR3 length is 15 residues.